These 25 T cell receptor beta chains came from one sample sequenced in a study of T-cell reconstitution after alpha-beta-depleted transplantation in children. Unique molecular identifiers were incorporated during preparation of the TCRbeta library. TCRdb reprocessed the PCR reads via MiXCR and lists one record per CDR3 protein. The table lists a few hundred thousand distinct CDR3 sequences, about a quarter of them singletons. This specimen consisted of PBMCs, obtained before TCRalphabeta/CD19-depleted stem cell transplant. The receptors were gathered from a boy younger than two with Wiskott-Aldrich syndrome, due to receive a stem cell transplant.

As DNA, the CDR3 is TGTGCCAGCAGCTTAGGGGGGGGAATGAACACTGAAGCTTTCTTT. This encodes CASSLGGGMNTEAFF. This sequence joins TRBV7-8 and TRBJ1-1; weak D call: TRBD1 (5 bases). The germline CDR1 and CDR2 sequences are SGHVS and FQNEAQ. This CDR3 has 15 residues. Trimming took 1 base from V and 0 from J, leaving 9 bases between them.

The V call is TRBV5-1, the J call TRBJ2-1; D gene unclear. The CDR3 contains 13 residues. Trimming stripped 2 bases from V and 7 bases from J, with 10 bases between. Germline-derived CDR1 and CDR2 are SGHRS and YFSETQ. Here the CDR3 DNA reads TGCGCCAGCAGCTTTGAGAGTCCTAATGAGCAGTTCTTC. It is translated as CASSFESPNEQFF.

This chain joins TRBV5-1 and TRBJ2-1; possible D gene TRBD2, 5 bases. V was shortened by 4 bases and J by 0 bases, with 14 bases between the two germline ends. Germline values: CDR1 SGHRS, CDR2 YFSETQ. The CDR3 has 16 amino acids. The CDR3, as DNA: TGCGCCAGCAGCCCAAGAGGGAGAAGCTCCTACAATGAGCAGTTCTTC. This encodes CASSPRGRSSYNEQFF.

Only a few counts were recorded for this clonotype. The V and J genes are TRBV25-1 and TRBJ2-7; D remains ambiguous. With 9 bases removed from V and 6 bases from J, the gap between germline ends came to 15 bases. CDR3 size: 12 residues. The germline V gene encodes CDR1 MGHDK and CDR2 SYGVNS. CDR3 amino acids: CASSWRTGEQYF. CDR3 coding DNA: TGTGCCAGTAGCTGGCGTACGGGCGAGCAGTACTTC.

This clonotype was seen more than once but under ten times. V usage is TRBV27 and J usage is TRBJ2-6; possible D gene TRBD1, 7 bases. Trimming removed 1 base from V and 3 bases from J, with 22 bases in between. CDR3 length: 20 residues. The V gene's germline CDR1 is MNHEY and CDR2 SMNVEV (reference sequence). Written as DNA, the CDR3 is TGTGCCAGCAGTTTATTGGGGGGCGACAGGGCGGGGAGTGGGGCCAACGTCCTGACTTTC. It is translated as CASSLLGGDRAGSGANVLTF.

This clonotype showed up just a few times. The V call is TRBV4-2, the J call TRBJ2-7, with D maybe TRBD2 (6 bases). CDR1 is LGHNA, CDR2 YNFKEQ, per germline. This CDR3 region has 19 residues. With 0 bases removed from V and 0 bases from J, the gap between germline ends came to 21 bases. For the CDR3, the DNA is TGTGCCAGCAGCCAAGATGCGGGGACTGGCGGGACCCACTCCTACGAGCAGTACTTC. This translates into CASSQDAGTGGTHSYEQYF.

V usage is TRBV20-1 and J usage is TRBJ2-7; 7 bases align to TRBD1. The J segment lost 4 bases and the V segment lost 3 bases, leaving 9 bases of the junction unmatched. The CDR3 length is 14 residues. Germline CDR1 reads DFQATT; CDR2 reads SNEGSKA (reference sequence). The CDR3 sequence: CSARSNRGGYEQYF. CDR3 sequence (DNA): TGCAGTGCTAGGTCCAACAGGGGTGGTTACGAGCAGTACTTC.

This clonotype was recorded a few times. The chain carries TRBV6-1 and TRBJ2-5; the D gene is possibly TRBD1 (6 bases). CDR3 length: 13 residues. The germline gives CDR1 MNHNS, CDR2 SASEGT. Trimming stripped 7 bases from V and 1 base from J, with 10 bases between. CDR3 nucleotides: TGTGCCAGCAAACACAGGGCCCAAGAGACCCAGTACTTC. Translating it yields CASKHRAQETQYF.

The chain carries TRBV7-7 and TRBJ2-7; 9 nucleotides agree with TRBD1. The V gene's germline CDR1 is SSHAT and CDR2 FNYEAQ (reference sequence). The CDR3 loop spans 16 amino acids. With V trimmed by 1 base and J by 5 bases, 9 bases remained unmatched. The CDR3 DNA follows: TGTGCCAGCAGCTTAGGACTAGGACAGGGGATAAACGAGCAGTACTTC. Residues: CASSLGLGQGINEQYF.

This clonotype was detected many times. The junction departs from the called germline gene at one end, perhaps through a read error. The chain couples TRBV7-8 to TRBJ2-7; TRBD1 agrees at 7 bases. This CDR3 has 13 residues. Germline-derived CDR1 and CDR2 are SGHVS and FQNEAQ. The CDR3 DNA is TGCGCCAGCAGCAGGGGACAGACCTACGAGCAGTACTTC. The encoded protein is CASSRGQTYEQYF.

The chain recombines TRBV10-3 with TRBJ2-3, with a possible D match to TRBD2 (5 bases). The CDR3 consists of 15 residues. Trimming shortened V by 0 bases and J by 1 base, and 8 bases separated the two germline ends. Germline V CDR1 and CDR2: ENHRY, SYGVKD. The CDR3 DNA reads TGTGCCATCAGTGAGTCGAAGGAGGGCACAGATACGCAGTATTTT. This gives the protein CAISESKEGTDTQYF.

CDR3 residues: CSARSGTGNSDTQYF. For the CDR3, the DNA is TGCAGTGCTAGATCGGGGACAGGGAACTCAGATACGCAGTATTTT. The genes are TRBV20-1 and TRBJ2-3; the match to TRBD1 covers 9 bases. In germline, CDR1 is DFQATT, CDR2 SNEGSKA (reference sequence). The junction had 7 bases not matched to a gene; V was cut back by 2 bases and J by 4 bases. This CDR3 has 15 residues.

This chain links TRBV11-2 with TRBJ2-1, with no clear D. The CDR3 spans 16 residues. Trimming pared 5 bases from V and 0 bases from J, leaving 14 bases between. Germline-derived CDR1 and CDR2 are SGHAT and FQNNGV. The CDR3 reads CASSPLLASSYNEQFF. Written as DNA, the CDR3 is TGTGCCAGCAGCCCCCTCTTGGCCAGCTCCTACAATGAGCAGTTCTTC.

The J gene is TRBJ2-7, the V gene TRBV15, with D unclear. The CDR3 totals 11 residues. Germline CDR1 reads LNHNV; CDR2 reads YYDKDF (reference sequence). Trimming left V 3 bases short and J 5 bases short, with 5 bases between. CDR3 DNA sequence: TGTGCCACCAGCAGGGGTGACGAGCAGTACTTC. Residues: CATSRGDEQYF. Full variable domain (rest looked up from reference TRBV15 and TRBJ2-7): DAMVIQNPRYQVTQFGKPVTLSCSQTLNHNVMYWYQQKSSQAPKLLFHYYDKDFNNEADTPDNFQSRRPNTSFCFLDIRSPGLGDTAMYLCATSRGDEQYFGPGTRLTVT.

In DNA form, the CDR3 reads TGTGCCAGCAGTTTACGGGGGTTTGCTTCACCCCTCCACTTT. Its protein product is CASSLRGFASPLHF. The genes are TRBV28 and TRBJ1-6; possibly TRBD1 for D (5 bases). This CDR3 is built from 14 residues. Deletions cut 2 bases from V and 9 bases from J, with 11 bases between. Germline CDR1 MDHEN, CDR2 SYDVKM.

The chain employs TRBV5-1 and TRBJ2-1; TRBD2 agrees at 11 bases. This CDR3 has 19 amino acids. Trimming cost V 5 bases and J 3 bases; bases outside gene matches: 16. Germline V gene data show CDR1 as SGHRS and CDR2 as YFSETQ. The CDR3 DNA reads TGCGCCAGCAGGCTGACTAGCGGGAAGCAGAACGGCTTCTACAATGAGCAGTTCTTC. Its translation is CASRLTSGKQNGFYNEQFF. Using reference TRBV5-1 and TRBJ2-1 for the parts outside the CDR3, the full variable domain is KAGVTQTPRYLIKTRGQQVTLSCSPISGHRSVSWYQQTPGQGLQFLFEYFSETQRNKGNFPGRFSGRQFSNSRSEMNVSTLELGDSALYLCASRLTSGKQNGFYNEQFFGPGTRLTVL.

CDR3 in DNA: TGTGCCAGCAGTTTTCTGGACAGGGAAGGCCAGCCCCAGCATTTT. Its translation is CASSFLDREGQPQHF. V is TRBV28 and J is TRBJ1-5; 8 nucleotides agree with TRBD1. This CDR3 comprises 15 residues. Germline V gene lookup returns CDR1 MDHEN and CDR2 SYDVKM. Trimming at V came to 3 bases and at J to 7 bases, leaving 8 bases not matched to a gene.

The CDR3 region has the DNA TGTGCCAGCAGCCCTTTATTATGGACGGGCTACACCTTC. It encodes CASSPLLWTGYTF. The genes are TRBV7-3 and TRBJ1-2; D is unresolved. Trimming shortened V by 5 bases and J by 8 bases, and 15 bases separated the two germline ends. This CDR3 is 13 amino acids long. In germline, CDR1 is SGHTA, CDR2 FQGTGA.

This clonotype was counted between two and nine times. The V call is TRBV10-3, the J call TRBJ2-5; D assignment may be TRBD1 or TRBD2 (6 bases each). The V gene lost 7 bases and the J gene lost 1 base, with 13 bases spanning the gap. This CDR3 is built from 14 residues. Germline V lookup: CDR1 ENHRY, CDR2 SYGVKD. CDR3 sequence reads: CAIKSQGGQETQYF. The DNA of the CDR3 is TGTGCCATCAAATCACAGGGAGGCCAAGAGACCCAGTACTTC.

This rearrangement joins TRBV19 to TRBJ2-1; 11 bases map to TRBD2. The V segment lost 7 bases and the J segment 8 bases; nucleotides outside the gene matches: 4. CDR3 length equals 13 residues. Per the germline V gene, CDR1 is LNHDA and CDR2 is SQIVND (reference sequence). Written as DNA, the CDR3 is TGTGCCAGTACGCAACTAGCGGGAGATGAGCAGTTCTTC. Translating it yields CASTQLAGDEQFF. Full variable domain (outside the CDR3, taken from reference TRBV19 and TRBJ2-1): DGGITQSPKYLFRKEGQNVTLSCEQNLNHDAMYWYRQDPGQGLRLIYYSQIVNDFQKGDIAEGYSVSREKKESFPLTVTSAQKNPTAFYLCASTQLAGDEQFFGPGTRLTVL.

Concerning this clonotype: At one boundary the junction diverges from the germline segment, which might be a read error. V gene TRBV7-3 combines with J gene TRBJ2-5; either TRBD1 or TRBD2 may supply D (6 bases each). CDR1 is SGHTA, CDR2 FQGTGA, per germline. CDR3 length: 13 amino acids. CDR3 coding DNA: TGTGCCATCAGCTTAAGGAGGGGGGAGACCCAGTACTTC. Translating it yields CAISLRRGETQYF.

V is TRBV29-1 and J is TRBJ2-3, with D perhaps matching TRBD1 (6 bases). The V end was cut by 3 bases, the J end by 3 bases, with 10 bases between. Germline CDR1 reads SQVTM; CDR2 reads ANQGSEA. This CDR3 contains 13 residues. CDR3 in amino acids: CSVDAQGTDTQYF. The CDR3 nucleotides read TGCAGCGTTGACGCCCAGGGGACAGATACGCAGTATTTT.

This clonotype was seen a handful of times. This chain uses TRBV29-1 with TRBJ2-3, with a weak D call TRBD2 (6 bases). The germline V gene encodes CDR1 SQVTM and CDR2 ANQGSEA. Trimming removed 7 bases from V and 5 bases from J, with 22 bases in between. The CDR3 totals 15 residues. The CDR3 DNA reads TGCAGCGCAGCTTATGGCGGGACCCCCGGAGATACGCAGTATTTT. This gives the protein CSAAYGGTPGDTQYF.

This clonotype has more than one count but fewer than ten. The V gene is TRBV27, the J gene TRBJ2-6, with TRBD2 as a possible D gene (5 bases). The CDR3 totals 16 residues. The V and J ends lost 6 bases and 0 bases respectively, with 12 bases between them. Germline V gene lookup returns CDR1 MNHEY and CDR2 SMNVEV (reference sequence). CDR3 loop: CASRVLRGSGANVLTF. CDR3 sequence (DNA): TGTGCCAGCAGGGTCCTCCGGGGCTCTGGGGCCAACGTCCTGACTTTC.

The CDR3 spells CASSFGLDQETQYF. CDR3 nucleotide sequence: TGTGCCAGCAGTTTTGGGCTAGACCAAGAGACCCAGTACTTC. The rearrangement links TRBV12-3 or TRBV12-4 to TRBJ2-5, with D hard to call. V lost 3 bases and J 0 bases, leaving 8 bases between the germline ends. The CDR3 spans 14 residues.